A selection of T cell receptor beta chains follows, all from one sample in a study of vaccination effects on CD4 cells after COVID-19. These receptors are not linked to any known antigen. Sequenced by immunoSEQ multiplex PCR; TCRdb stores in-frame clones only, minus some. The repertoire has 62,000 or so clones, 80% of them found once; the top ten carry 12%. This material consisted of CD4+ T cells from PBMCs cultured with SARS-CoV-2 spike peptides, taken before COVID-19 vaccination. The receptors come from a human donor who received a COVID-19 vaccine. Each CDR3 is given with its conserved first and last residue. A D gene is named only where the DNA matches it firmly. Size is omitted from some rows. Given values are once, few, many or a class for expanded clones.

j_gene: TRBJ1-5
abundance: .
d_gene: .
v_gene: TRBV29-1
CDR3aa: CSVAKFVGVSQPQHF
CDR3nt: TGCAGCGTTGCAAAGTTTGTCGGGGTAAGTCAGCCCCAGCATTTT

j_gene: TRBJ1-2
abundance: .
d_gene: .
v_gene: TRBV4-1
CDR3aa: CASSQVGDGLYGYTF
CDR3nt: TGCGCCAGCAGCCAAGTGGGAGACGGGCTCTATGGCTACACCTTC

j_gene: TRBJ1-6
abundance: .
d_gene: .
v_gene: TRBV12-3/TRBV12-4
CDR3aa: CASSLHGSPLHF
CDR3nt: TGTGCCAGCAGTTTACATGGTTCACCCCTCCACTTT

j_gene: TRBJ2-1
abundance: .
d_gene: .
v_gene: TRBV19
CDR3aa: CASSLPGAPPFEQFF
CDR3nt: TGTGCCAGTAGTCTGCCGGGGGCCCCCCCCTTCGAGCAGTTCTTC

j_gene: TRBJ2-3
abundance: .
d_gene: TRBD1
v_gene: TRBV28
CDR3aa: CASSRQGRGTDTQYF
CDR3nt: TGTGCCAGCAGTCGACAGGGCCGGGGCACAGATACGCAGTATTTT

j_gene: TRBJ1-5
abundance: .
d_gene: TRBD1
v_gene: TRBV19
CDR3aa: CASKSSGQVLGAQHF
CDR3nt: TGTGCCAGTAAATCGTCCGGACAGGTCTTAGGGGCCCAGCATTTT

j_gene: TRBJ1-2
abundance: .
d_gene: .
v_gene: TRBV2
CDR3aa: CASSEEHVVNGYTF
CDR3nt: TGTGCCAGCAGTGAAGAACACGTGGTCAATGGCTACACCTTC

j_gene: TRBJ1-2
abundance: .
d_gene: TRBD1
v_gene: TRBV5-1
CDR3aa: CASSLPGQGFIGLPNYYGYTF
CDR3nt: TGCGCCAGCAGCTTACCGGGACAGGGGTTTATAGGGTTGCCCAATTACTATGGCTACACCTTC

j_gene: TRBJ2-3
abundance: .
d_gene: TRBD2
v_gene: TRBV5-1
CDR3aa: CASSPTFGGSGTDTQYF
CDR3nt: TGCGCCAGCAGCCCTACCTTCGGGGGGTCGGGCACAGATACGCAGTATTTT

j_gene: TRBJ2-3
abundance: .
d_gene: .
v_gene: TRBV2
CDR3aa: CASSAWGFSTDTQYF
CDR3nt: TGTGCCAGCAGTGCATGGGGTTTTAGCACAGATACGCAGTATTTT

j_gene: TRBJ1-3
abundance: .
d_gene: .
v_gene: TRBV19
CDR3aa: CASTPPRGRGNTIYF
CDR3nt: TGTGCCAGTACTCCCCCCCGGGGGCGCGGAAACACCATATATTTT

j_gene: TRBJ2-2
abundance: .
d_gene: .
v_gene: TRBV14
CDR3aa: CASSQRPAGGSTGELFF
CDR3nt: TGTGCCAGCAGCCAAAGGCCCGCTGGGGGCAGCACCGGGGAGCTGTTTTTT

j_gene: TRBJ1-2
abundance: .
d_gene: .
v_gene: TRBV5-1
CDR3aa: CASSLGLSDQNYGYTF
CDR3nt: TGCGCCAGCAGCTTGGGTTTGTCAGATCAAAACTATGGCTACACCTTC

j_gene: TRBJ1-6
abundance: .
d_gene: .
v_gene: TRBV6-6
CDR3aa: CASSETAAVSPLHF
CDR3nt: TGTGCCAGCAGTGAGACCGCGGCAGTGTCACCCCTCCACTTT

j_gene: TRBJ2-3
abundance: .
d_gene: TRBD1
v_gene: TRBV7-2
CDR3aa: CASSLQTGGTDTQYF
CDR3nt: TGTGCCAGCAGTTTACAGACAGGGGGCACAGATACGCAGTATTTT

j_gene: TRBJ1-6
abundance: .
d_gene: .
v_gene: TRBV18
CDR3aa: CASSPAGNNSPLHF
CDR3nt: TGTGCCAGCTCACCGGCGGGGAATAATTCACCCCTCCACTTT

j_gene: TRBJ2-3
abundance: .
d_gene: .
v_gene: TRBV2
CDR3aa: CASSLRDRGDTQYF
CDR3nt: TGTGCCAGCAGTCTAAGGGACCGAGGAGATACGCAGTATTTT

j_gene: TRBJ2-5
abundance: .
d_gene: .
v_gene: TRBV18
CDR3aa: CASSPVGVQETQYF
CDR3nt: TGTGCCAGCTCACCAGTAGGGGTCCAAGAGACCCAGTACTTC

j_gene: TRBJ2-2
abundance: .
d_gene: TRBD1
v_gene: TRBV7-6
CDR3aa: CASSYTAGTGGTGELFF
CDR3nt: TGTGCCAGCAGCTACACGGCCGGGACAGGGGGCACCGGGGAGCTGTTTTTT

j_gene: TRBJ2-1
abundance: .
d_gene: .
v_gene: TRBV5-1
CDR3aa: CASSPTASSYNEQFF
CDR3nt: TGCGCCAGCAGCCCAACCGCGAGCTCCTACAATGAGCAGTTCTTC

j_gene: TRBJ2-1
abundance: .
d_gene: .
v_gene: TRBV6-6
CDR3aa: CASSYGTAVTAEQFF
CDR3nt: TGTGCCAGCAGTTACGGTACGGCAGTTACGGCTGAGCAGTTCTTC

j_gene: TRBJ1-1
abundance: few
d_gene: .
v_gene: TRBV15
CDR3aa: CATSRDRLLNTEAFF
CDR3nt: TGTGCCACCAGCAGAGATCGACTCCTGAACACTGAAGCTTTCTTT

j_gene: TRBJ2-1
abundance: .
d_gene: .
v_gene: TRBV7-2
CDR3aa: CASSLAVLGQGSSYNEQFF
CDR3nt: TGTGCCAGCAGCTTAGCGGTCCTGGGGCAGGGTTCCTCCTACAATGAGCAGTTCTTC

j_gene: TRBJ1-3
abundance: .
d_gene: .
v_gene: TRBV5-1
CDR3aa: CASSPGGSGNTIYF
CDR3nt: TGCGCCAGCAGCCCCGGCGGCTCTGGAAACACCATATATTTT

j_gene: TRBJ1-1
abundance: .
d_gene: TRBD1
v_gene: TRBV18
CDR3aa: CASSPTQGQREAFF
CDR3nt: TGTGCCAGCTCACCTACACAGGGACAGCGGGAAGCTTTCTTT

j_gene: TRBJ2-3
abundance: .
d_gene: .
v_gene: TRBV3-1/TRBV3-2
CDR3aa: CASSQDTAGPTDTQYF
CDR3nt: TGTGCCAGCAGCCAAGATACGGCGGGCCCCACAGATACGCAGTATTTT

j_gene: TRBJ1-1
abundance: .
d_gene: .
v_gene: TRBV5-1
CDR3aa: CASSWQGKKNTEAFF
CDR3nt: TGCGCCAGCAGCTGGCAGGGGAAGAAGAACACTGAAGCTTTCTTT

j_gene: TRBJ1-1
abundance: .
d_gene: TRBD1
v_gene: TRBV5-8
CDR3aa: CASPSWGQGFIQDTEAFF
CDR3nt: TGTGCCAGCCCTTCGTGGGGACAGGGGTTCATTCAGGACACTGAAGCTTTCTTT

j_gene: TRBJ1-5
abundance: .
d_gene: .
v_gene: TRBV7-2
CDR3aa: CASSLGQAVHQPQHF
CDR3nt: TGTGCCAGCAGCTTAGGACAGGCGGTCCATCAGCCCCAGCATTTT

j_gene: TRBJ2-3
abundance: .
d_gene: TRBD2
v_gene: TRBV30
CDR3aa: CAWSFWTSGGTDTQYF
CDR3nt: TGTGCCTGGAGTTTCTGGACTAGCGGGGGGACAGATACGCAGTATTTT

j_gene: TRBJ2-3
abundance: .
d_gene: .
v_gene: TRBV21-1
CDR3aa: CASSNLRGTSTDTQYF
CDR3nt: TGTGCCAGCAGCAATCTAAGGGGAACTAGCACAGATACGCAGTATTTT

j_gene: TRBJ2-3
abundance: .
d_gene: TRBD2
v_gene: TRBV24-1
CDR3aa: CATSDPGLARRDTQYF
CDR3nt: TGTGCCACCAGTGACCCGGGACTAGCCCGGAGGGATACGCAGTATTTT

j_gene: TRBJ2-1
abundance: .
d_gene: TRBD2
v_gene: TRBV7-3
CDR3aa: CASSSGTTSGGWDEQFF
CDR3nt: TGTGCCAGCAGCTCGGGTACGACTAGCGGGGGATGGGATGAGCAGTTCTTC

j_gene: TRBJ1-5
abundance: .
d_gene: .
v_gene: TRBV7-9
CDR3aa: CASSLLGGNSNQPQHF
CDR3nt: TGTGCCAGCAGCCTGTTGGGCGGGAATAGCAATCAGCCCCAGCATTTT

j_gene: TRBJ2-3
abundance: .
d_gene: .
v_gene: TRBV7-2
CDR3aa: CASSLSRQTQYF
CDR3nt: TGTGCCAGCAGCCTTTCCCGGCAGACGCAGTATTTT

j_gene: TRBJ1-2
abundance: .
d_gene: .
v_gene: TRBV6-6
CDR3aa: CASIGLRQGYTF
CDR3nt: TGTGCCAGCATTGGCCTTCGTCAAGGCTACACCTTC

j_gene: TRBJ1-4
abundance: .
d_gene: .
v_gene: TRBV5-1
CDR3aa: CASSSRGVGEKLFF
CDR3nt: TGCGCCAGCAGCTCCAGGGGTGTAGGAGAAAAACTGTTTTTT

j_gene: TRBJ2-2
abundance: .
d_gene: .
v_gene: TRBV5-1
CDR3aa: CASSLPPPSDTGELFF
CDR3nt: TGCGCCAGCAGCTTGCCGCCGCCAAGCGACACCGGGGAGCTGTTTTTT

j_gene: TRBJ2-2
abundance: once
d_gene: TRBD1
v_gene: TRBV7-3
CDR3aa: CASSRDRTGELFF
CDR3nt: TGTGCCAGCAGCCGGGACAGGACCGGGGAGCTGTTTTTT

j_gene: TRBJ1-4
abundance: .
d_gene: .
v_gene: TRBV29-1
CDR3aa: CSAGGVGGEKLFF
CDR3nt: TGCAGCGCAGGCGGGGTTGGAGGTGAAAAACTGTTTTTT

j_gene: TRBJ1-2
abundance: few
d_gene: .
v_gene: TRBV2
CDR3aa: CASSDTFYGYTF
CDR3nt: TGTGCCAGCAGTGACACGTTCTATGGCTACACCTTC

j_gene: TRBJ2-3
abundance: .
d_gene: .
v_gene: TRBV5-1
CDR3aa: CASRDPGSTDTQYF
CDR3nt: TGCGCCAGCAGAGACCCGGGAAGCACAGATACGCAGTATTTT

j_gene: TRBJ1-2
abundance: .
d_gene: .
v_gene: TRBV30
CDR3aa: CAWSVMGGGGYTF
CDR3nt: TGTGCCTGGAGTGTAATGGGGGGTGGAGGCTACACCTTC

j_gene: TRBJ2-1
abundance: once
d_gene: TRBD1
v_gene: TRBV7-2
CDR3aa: CASSLPTGQGRSYNEQFF
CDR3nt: TGTGCCAGCAGCTTACCTACCGGACAGGGCCGCTCCTACAATGAGCAGTTCTTC

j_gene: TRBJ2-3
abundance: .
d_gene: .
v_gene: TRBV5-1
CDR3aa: CASSLIQQTDTQYF
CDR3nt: TGCGCCAGCAGCTTGATTCAACAGACAGATACGCAGTATTTT

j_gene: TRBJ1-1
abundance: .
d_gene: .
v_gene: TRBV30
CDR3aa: CAWSVGMNTEAFF
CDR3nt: TGTGCCTGGAGTGTCGGGATGAACACTGAAGCTTTCTTT

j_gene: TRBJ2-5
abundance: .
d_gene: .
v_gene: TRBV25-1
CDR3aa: CASSESPPFEETQYF
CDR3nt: TGTGCCAGCAGTGAATCCCCGCCCTTCGAAGAGACCCAGTACTTC

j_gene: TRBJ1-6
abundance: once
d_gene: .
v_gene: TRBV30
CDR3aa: CAWSGGRVGNSPLHF
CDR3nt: TGTGCCTGGAGTGGGGGCAGGGTGGGAAATTCACCCCTCCACTTT

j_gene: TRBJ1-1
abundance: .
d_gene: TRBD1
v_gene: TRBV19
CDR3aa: CASKGVLGQQNTEAFF
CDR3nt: TGTGCCAGTAAGGGGGTTCTGGGACAGCAGAACACTGAAGCTTTCTTT

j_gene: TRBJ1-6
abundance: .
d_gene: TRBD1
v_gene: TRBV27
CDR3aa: CAAGTANSPLHF
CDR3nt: TGTGCCGCCGGGACAGCTAATTCACCCCTCCACTTT

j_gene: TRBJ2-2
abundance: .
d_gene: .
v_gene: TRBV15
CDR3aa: CATSRGPGMNTGELFF
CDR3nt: TGTGCCACCAGCAGAGGTCCCGGGATGAACACCGGGGAGCTGTTTTTT

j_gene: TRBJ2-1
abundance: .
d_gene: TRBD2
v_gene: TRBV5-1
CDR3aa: CASSSLSGGSSYNEQFF
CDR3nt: TGCGCCAGCAGCTCGCTTAGCGGGGGCAGCTCCTACAATGAGCAGTTCTTC

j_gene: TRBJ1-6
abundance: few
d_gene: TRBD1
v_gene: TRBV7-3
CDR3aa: CASSQTGTDNSPLHF
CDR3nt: TGTGCCAGCAGCCAAACCGGGACAGACAATTCACCCCTCCACTTT

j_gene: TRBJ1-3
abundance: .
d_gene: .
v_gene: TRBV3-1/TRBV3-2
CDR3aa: CASSQAASSGNTIYF
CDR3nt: TGTGCCAGCAGCCAAGCCGCGAGCTCTGGAAACACCATATATTTT

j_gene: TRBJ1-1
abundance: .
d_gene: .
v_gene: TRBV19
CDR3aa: CASSISVRAVTEAFF
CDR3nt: TGTGCCAGTAGTATCTCGGTTCGGGCCGTCACTGAAGCTTTCTTT

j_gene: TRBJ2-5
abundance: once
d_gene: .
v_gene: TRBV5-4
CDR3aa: CASSLATRQETQYF
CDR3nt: TGTGCCAGCAGCTTGGCGACTCGTCAAGAGACCCAGTACTTC

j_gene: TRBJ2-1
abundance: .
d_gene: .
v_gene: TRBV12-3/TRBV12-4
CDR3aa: CASRPSSYNEQFF
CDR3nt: TGTGCCAGCAGACCGAGCTCCTACAATGAGCAGTTCTTC

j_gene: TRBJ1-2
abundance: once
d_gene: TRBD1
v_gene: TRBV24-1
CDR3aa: CATSETGQGYGYTF
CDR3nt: TGTGCCACCAGTGAAACGGGACAGGGCTATGGCTACACCTTC

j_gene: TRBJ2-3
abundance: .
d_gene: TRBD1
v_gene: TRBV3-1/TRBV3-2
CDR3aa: CASSPSRTGGQYF
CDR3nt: TGTGCCAGCAGCCCTTCTAGGACAGGGGGCCAGTATTTT